Below, one T cell receptor (beta chain) is given with its context. The antigen remains unidentified. Assay: immunoSEQ multiplex PCR; the TCRdb copy retains only in-frame clones and omits some. The sample lists over 45,000 clones, under 70% occurring once. The ViraFEST assay expanded antigen-specific CD4+ T cells with viral peptide pools before sequencing. CD4+ T cells were isolated after about eleven days of culture. No vaccinee had earlier SARS-CoV-2 infection, and nucleocapsid antibodies were negative. V gave up 2 bases and J gave up 4 bases, with 9 bases separating them. Germline V gene lookup returns CDR1 SGHRS and CDR2 YFSETQ. CDR3 length equals 14 residues. These data come from a study of vaccination effects on CD4 cells after COVID-19. Study context: Vaccine administered to participants consisted of two doses of either BNT162b2 or mRNA-1273.

V gene TRBV5-1 combines with J gene TRBJ1-4; D not certain. The sequence came from a human donor who received a COVID-19 vaccine. The sequencing used CD4+ T cells from PBMCs cultured with SARS-CoV-2 spike peptides, collected before COVID-19 vaccination. As DNA, the CDR3 is TGCGCCAGCAGCTTCGGTAGCGATAATGAAAAACTGTTTTTT. It is translated as CASSFGSDNEKLFF.